The rows below give T cell receptor beta chains drawn from one sample of a study of cytomegalovirus exposure and HLA in healthy donors. Clones were read by immunoSEQ multiplex PCR, and TCRdb kept only the in-frame ones, dropping some. The table records 80,000 to 100,000 clones, more than 60% of them present only once. Sequencing was performed on PBMCs. The origin of the receptors is a man in his fifties or sixties in good health and CMV-seronegative. The CDR3 runs from the conserved cysteine through the conserved F or W. The D gene is left open where the match is weak. Where a row states a size, it is once, few, many or the class of an expanded clone; other rows omit it.

>TRBD1|TRBV5-4|TRBJ2-1|-
CASSLGPGGNEQFF
TGTGCCAGCAGCTTGGGCCCAGGGGGCAATGAGCAGTTCTTC
>-|TRBV6-1|TRBJ2-5|-
CASSEGGREQYF
TGTGCCAGCAGCGAAGGGGGAAGGGAGCAGTACTTC
>TRBD1|TRBV6-5|TRBJ2-5|-
CASSYGQGVQETQYF
TGTGCCAGCAGTTACGGGCAGGGGGTCCAAGAGACCCAGTACTTC
>-|TRBV6-1|TRBJ1-6|-
CASSEEGAFLHF
TGTGCCAGCAGCGAAGAGGGAGCCTTCCTCCACTTT
>TRBD2|TRBV7-2|TRBJ2-1|-
CASSLGLAGMRNEQFF
TGTGCCAGCAGCTTAGGACTAGCGGGGATGAGGAATGAGCAGTTCTTC
>-|TRBV7-6|TRBJ2-2|-
CASKMGGPGELFF
TGTGCCAGCAAGATGGGGGGACCCGGGGAGCTGTTTTTT
>TRBD1|TRBV5-5|TRBJ2-7|-
CASSLRGGQGLYEQYF
TGTGCCAGCAGCTTGAGAGGGGGACAGGGACTCTACGAGCAGTACTTC
>TRBD1|TRBV28|TRBJ1-1|-
CASGNIRTGPNTEAFF
TGTGCCAGTGGGAATATAAGGACAGGTCCGAACACTGAAGCTTTCTTT
>TRBD2|TRBV14|TRBJ2-5|medium-sized
CASSLLAGTQETQYF
TGTGCCAGCAGTCTACTAGCGGGAACCCAAGAGACCCAGTACTTC
>-|TRBV29-1|TRBJ1-1|few
CSVEDRVLGRSTEAFF
TGCAGCGTTGAAGATCGTGTCCTGGGGAGGAGCACTGAAGCTTTCTTT
>TRBD1|TRBV10-1|TRBJ2-5|-
CASSPGTGGGETQYF
TGCGCCAGCAGCCCCGGGACAGGGGGCGGGGAGACCCAGTACTTC
>TRBD1|TRBV19|TRBJ1-5|-
CASSIRQGGYSNQPQHF
TGTGCCAGTAGTATACGGCAGGGGGGATATAGCAATCAGCCCCAGCATTTT
>TRBD2|TRBV5-4|TRBJ2-1|-
CASSLGPTSGTGNEQFF
TGTGCCAGCAGCTTGGGCCCGACTAGCGGGACTGGGAATGAGCAGTTCTTC
>-|TRBV19|TRBJ1-2|few
CASSFYGGHYGYTF
TGTGCCAGTAGTTTCTATGGGGGCCACTATGGCTACACCTTC
>-|TRBV19|TRBJ1-3|once
CASRTLDSGNTIYF
TGTGCCAGTAGGACACTGGACAGCGGAAACACCATATATTTT
>-|TRBV6-5|TRBJ1-2|-
CASSEGGAGYTF
TGTGCCAGCAGTGAAGGAGGGGCTGGCTACACCTTC
>TRBD2|TRBV11-2|TRBJ2-1|-
CASSFDPAGRNEQFF
TGTGCCAGCAGCTTCGACCCAGCGGGAAGGAATGAGCAGTTCTTC
>TRBD2|TRBV2|TRBJ2-7|once
CASRGGDYEQYF
TGTGCCAGCAGGGGGGGGGACTACGAGCAGTACTTC
>-|TRBV6-5|TRBJ2-2|few
CASSYSQATGELFF
TGTGCCAGCAGTTACAGCCAAGCGACCGGGGAGCTGTTTTTT
>TRBD1|TRBV27|TRBJ1-4|once
CASGTGVQGSNEKLFF
TGTGCCAGCGGGACAGGGGTACAGGGGTCTAATGAAAAACTGTTTTTT
>-|TRBV18|TRBJ1-1|-
CASSPPSAEFEAFF
TGTGCCAGCTCACCACCGTCGGCGGAGTTCGAAGCTTTCTTT
>-|TRBV11-2|TRBJ2-3|-
CASSLPGGDTQYF
TGTGCCAGCAGCTTACCAGGTGGGGATACGCAGTATTTT
>TRBD1|TRBV4-1|TRBJ1-4|few
CASSQYGQGVATNEKLFF
TGCGCCAGCAGCCAATACGGGCAGGGGGTCGCAACTAATGAAAAACTGTTTTTT
>TRBD2|TRBV11-2|TRBJ2-3|-
CASSLSGGRARTDTQYF
TGTGCCAGCAGCTTATCGGGCGGGAGGGCCCGCACAGATACGCAGTATTTT
>-|TRBV5-1|TRBJ2-1|-
CASSAQEGQFF
TGCGCCAGCAGCGCACAAGAGGGGCAGTTCTTC